This entry describes one T cell receptor beta chain. This entry belongs to a study of glioma-infiltrating T cells. The iRepertoire nested amplicon-rescue multiplex PCR amplified TCR alpha and beta CDR3s from RNA. One-step reverse transcription and amplification started from approximately 100-400 ng of tissue mRNA or PBMC total RNA. MiXCR, applied by TCRdb to the multiplex PCR reads, yields one record per CDR3 protein. The sample yields over 120,000 distinct CDR3 sequences, around 42% seen once. Germline V gives CDR1 DFQATT, CDR2 SNEGSKA (reference sequence). The V and J ends lost 5 bases and 8 bases respectively, with 19 bases between them. The CDR3 has 14 amino acids.

The sample comprised glioma tissue, nonneoplastic brain tissue, or PBMCs (not recorded which). The chain couples TRBV20-1 to TRBJ2-1; D uncertain. The clonotype was recovered from a human donor with low-grade glioma or glioblastoma, undergoing nonglioma brain surgery, or in good health (not recorded which). Here the CDR3 DNA reads TGCAGTGCTGTAAGGTTAGGGTTTGGCGATGAGCAGTTCTTC. Translating it yields CSAVRLGFGDEQFF.